The 27 T cell receptor beta chains below were found in one sample sequenced in a study of early T cells in non-severe SARS-CoV-2 infection. TCRdb analysed the 5' RACE reads with MiXCR anew, one entry per CDR3 protein. This table has over 55,000 distinct CDR3 sequences, about an eighth appearing once. Sequences were obtained from whole blood. These receptor sequences come from an adult who was a healthcare worker with PCR-confirmed SARS-CoV-2 infection or an uninfected control (not recorded which).

This clonotype was recorded at least ten times. The J gene is TRBJ2-1, the V gene TRBV27; TRBD2 agrees at 9 bases. This CDR3 comprises 16 residues. CDR1 is MNHEY, CDR2 SMNVEV, per germline (reference sequence). Trimming at V came to 5 bases and at J to 4 bases, leaving 9 bases not matched to a gene. The CDR3 nucleotides read TGTGCCAGCAGTCGAGAGGGACTAGCTCTTTACAATGAGCAGTTCTTC. Its protein is CASSREGLALYNEQFF.

This clonotype appeared many times. The genes are TRBV12-3 or TRBV12-4 and TRBJ2-7; TRBD2 matches 7 bases. Trimming took 2 bases from V and 6 from J; bases not matched to a gene: 13. There are 16 residues in the CDR3. The DNA of the CDR3 is TGTGCCAGCAGTTTACTCCCACCGGGACTACATAGCGAGCAGTACTTC. Protein sequence: CASSLLPPGLHSEQYF.

This clonotype was detected many times. The rearrangement joins TRBV4-3 to TRBJ2-1; 10 nucleotides line up with TRBD2. The V segment lost 0 bases and the J segment 0 bases; nucleotides outside the gene matches: 5. Germline V gene sequence: CDR1 LGHNA, CDR2 YSLEER. The CDR3 has 18 amino acids. The CDR3 nucleotides read TGCGCCAGCAGCCAAGATGTTCTAGCGGGGGTCTCCTACAATGAGCAGTTCTTC. This sequence encodes CASSQDVLAGVSYNEQFF.

Ten or more counts support this clonotype. V and J are TRBV29-1 and TRBJ2-2; D call uncertain. The CDR3 is made up of 12 amino acids. Trimming cost V 4 bases and J 4 bases, with 7 bases left between them. Per germline, CDR1 SQVTM and CDR2 ANQGSEA. CDR3 amino acids: CSVVLFTGELFF. CDR3 bases: TGCAGCGTTGTGCTATTCACCGGGGAGCTGTTTTTT.

This clonotype has a count of ten or more. The chain combines TRBV6-2 or TRBV6-3 with TRBJ1-5; 8 nucleotides align to TRBD1. The length of the CDR3 is 16 residues. J lost 5 bases, V lost 2 bases, and 8 bases had no gene match. CDR1 MNHEY and CDR2 SVGEGT come from the germline V gene. The CDR3 reads CASSYGSGGLDQPQHF. Written as DNA, the CDR3 is TGTGCCAGCAGTTACGGGTCAGGGGGCTTGGATCAGCCCCAGCATTTT.

In its sample, this clonotype was seen many times. The genes are TRBV28 and TRBJ1-3; TRBD1 is a possible D gene (6 bases). The germline CDR1 and CDR2 sequences are MDHEN and SYDVKM. CDR3 length: 16 residues. The V and J ends lost 5 bases and 0 bases respectively, with 14 bases between them. As DNA, the CDR3 is TGTGCCAGCAGTCTAAGAGGACAGCACTCTGGAAACACCATATATTTT. Its protein product is CASSLRGQHSGNTIYF.

The genes are TRBV6-2 or TRBV6-3 and TRBJ1-5; 9 positions match TRBD1. V shed 10 bases and J 3 bases; nucleotides not matched to a gene: 4. The CDR3 covers 13 residues. Looked up from germline, CDR1 is MNHEY and CDR2 is SVGEGT. The CDR3 coding sequence is TGTGCCACCCGGACAGGGGTCAATCAGCCCCAGCATTTT. Its translation is CATRTGVNQPQHF.

The genes are TRBV11-2 and TRBJ2-1; TRBD2 might be the D (6 bases). Between the trimmed V and J ends, which lost 6 bases and 8 bases, there was a span of 20 bases. Germline V gene sequence: CDR1 SGHAT, CDR2 FQNNGV. There are 15 residues in the CDR3. The chain's CDR3 is CASRFLRGPQHEQFF. As DNA, the CDR3 is TGTGCCAGCAGATTCCTGCGGGGCCCCCAGCATGAGCAGTTCTTC.

This clonotype appeared many times. The chain couples TRBV7-9 to TRBJ1-1; D gene unclear. CDR1 and CDR2 (germline): SEHNR, FQNEAQ (reference sequence). V lost 5 bases and J 5 bases, leaving 12 bases between the germline ends. The CDR3 totals 13 residues. The DNA for the CDR3 is TGTGCCAGCAGCCGTAACCCGGGGACTGAAGCTTTCTTT. This translates into CASSRNPGTEAFF.

This clonotype was counted a few times. CDR3 nucleotide sequence: TGTGCCAGCAGCCCCCAGACAGTCTATGGCTACACCTTC. Its protein is CASSPQTVYGYTF. This sequence joins TRBV6-2 or TRBV6-3 and TRBJ1-2; maybe TRBD1 (5 bases). CDR1 MNHEY and CDR2 SVGEGT come from the germline V gene. V lost 6 bases and J lost 4, with 12 bases in between. CDR3 length equals 13 residues.

This clonotype was observed at least ten times. The chain combines TRBV5-5 with TRBJ2-7; D not certain. Germline loops: CDR1 SGHKS, CDR2 YYEKEE (reference sequence). Trimming removed 3 bases at V and 6 bases at J, with 16 bases between. This CDR3 contains 14 residues. The CDR3 coding sequence is TGTGCCAGCAGCTCCCAGGACCTAGGTATCGAGCAGTACTTC. Translated, it gives CASSSQDLGIEQYF.

This clonotype was counted ten times or more. The CDR3 loop is CAISEDRETTEAFF. CDR3 coding DNA: TGTGCCATCAGTGAGGACAGGGAGACCACTGAAGCTTTCTTT. The rearrangement links TRBV10-3 to TRBJ1-1, with 7 bases aligning to TRBD1. Per the germline V gene, CDR1 is ENHRY and CDR2 is SYGVKD. V was clipped by 2 bases and J by 4 bases; unmatched bases: 4. The CDR3 spans 14 residues.

As concerns this clonotype: This may come from a read error, since a much larger clone is one base off. Written as DNA, the CDR3 is TGTGCCAGCAGCCAAGATATCGGGACGTTGCGGACAGAGAACTATAGCTACACCTTC. The encoded protein is CASSQDIGTLRTENYSYTF. V and J are TRBV3-1 and TRBJ1-2; the D gene is possibly TRBD1 (6 bases). The CDR3 spans 19 residues. Germline-derived CDR1 and CDR2 are LGHDT and YNNKEL (reference sequence). The variable domain in full, completed from reference TRBV3-1 and TRBJ1-2, reads DTAVSQTPKYLVTQMGNDKSIKCEQNLGHDTMYWYKQDSKKFLKIMFSYNNKELIINETVPNRFSPKSPDKAHLNLHINSLELGDSAVYFCASSQDIGTLRTENYSYTFGSGTRLTVV.

The count of this clonotype is one. The rearrangement uses TRBV6-1 and TRBJ2-2; the D gene is possibly TRBD2 (5 bases). CDR1 and CDR2 from the germline V gene are MNHNS and SASEGT. The CDR3 is made up of 15 amino acids. Trimming cost V 4 bases and J 6 bases, with 15 bases left between them. The CDR3 DNA reads TGTGCCAGCAGTGTGGCAGGTTCGGGGTCCGGGGAGCTGTTTTTT. It encodes CASSVAGSGSGELFF.

Comments on this clonotype: This may be a read error, as it is one base from a much larger clone. The chain uses TRBV7-9 and TRBJ2-1; 9 bases are shared with TRBD1. The CDR3 covers 17 residues. From germline, CDR1 is SEHNR and CDR2 FQNEAQ (reference sequence). V was clipped by 8 bases and J by 0 bases; unmatched bases: 11. The chain's CDR3 is CASGPDPGQGSYNEQFF. The CDR3 bases are TGTGCCAGCGGCCCTGACCCGGGACAGGGCTCCTACAATGAGCAGTTCTTC.

This clonotype was detected many times. This chain connects TRBV13 to TRBJ2-1, with 7 bases matching TRBD1. Germline lookup yields CDR1 PRHDT and CDR2 FYEKMQ (reference sequence). The CDR3 is 12 amino acids. With V trimmed by 8 bases and J by 4 bases, 2 bases remained unmatched. CDR3 coding DNA: TGTGCCAGCTCGGGACAGTACAATGAGCAGTTCTTC. The encoded protein is CASSGQYNEQFF. Drawing the rest from reference TRBV13 and TRBJ2-1, the complete variable domain is AAGVIQSPRHLIKEKRETATLKCYPIPRHDTVYWYQQGPGQDPQFLISFYEKMQSDKGSIPDRFSAQQFSDYHSELNMSSLELGDSALYFCASSGQYNEQFFGPGTRLTVL.

This clonotype was observed many times. This chain links TRBV10-2 with TRBJ2-7, with a tentative D call TRBD1 (5 bases). The V end lost 3 bases, the J end lost 6 bases, and 6 bases lay between the germline ends. CDR1 is WSHSY and CDR2 is SAAADI in the germline V gene. The CDR3 sequence is 11 residues long. The CDR3 spells CASSEGAEQYF. The CDR3 DNA is TGCGCCAGCAGTGAAGGGGCCGAGCAGTACTTC.

This clonotype was seen at least ten times. The chain joins TRBV7-9 to TRBJ2-7; D perhaps matches TRBD2 (6 bases). The germline V and J ends were trimmed by 5 bases and 0 bases, with 14 bases remaining between them. From germline, CDR1 is SEHNR and CDR2 FQNEAQ (reference sequence). This CDR3 comprises 15 residues. This CDR3 reads CASSPQGLFSYEQYF. In nucleotides, the CDR3 is TGTGCCAGCAGCCCGCAGGGACTCTTCTCCTACGAGCAGTACTTC.

This clonotype came up a few times. The chain has TRBV9 and TRBJ2-3; 8 bases map to TRBD1. The CDR3 loop spans 19 amino acids. The V segment lost 3 bases and the J segment 4 bases; nucleotides outside the gene matches: 19. Germline assignment: CDR1 SGDLS and CDR2 YYNGEE. Written as DNA, the CDR3 is TGTGCCAGCAGCGCCAAGAAAAAACTACAGGGGGTTCCTGCAGATACGCAGTATTTT. Encoded protein: CASSAKKKLQGVPADTQYF.

This clonotype was recorded at least ten times. This rearrangement joins TRBV18 to TRBJ2-1; D may be TRBD2 (6 bases). The CDR3 is 16 residues long. Germline CDR1 and CDR2: KGHSH and LQKENI. V lost 6 bases and J 6 bases, leaving 21 bases between the germline ends. The CDR3 reads CASSRAKGLAVNEQFF. The CDR3 bases are TGTGCCAGCTCCCGCGCCAAGGGACTGGCAGTCAATGAGCAGTTCTTC.

This clonotype was picked up many times. The gene calls are TRBV21-1 and TRBJ2-7; TRBD1, the table's D call, was not compared with the DNA. TRBV21-1 is labeled a pseudogene. The CDR3 loop spans 16 amino acids. The CDR3 coding sequence is TGTGCCAGCACCACTGGGGGGGACGGATTTTTCTACGAGCAGTACTTC. Protein sequence: CASTTGGDGFFYEQYF.

In this sample, this clonotype turned up a few times. The genes are TRBV20-1 and TRBJ1-2; D unclear. This CDR3 contains 13 residues. Looked up from germline, CDR1 is DFQATT and CDR2 is SNEGSKA (reference sequence). V lost 3 bases and J 2 bases, leaving 10 bases between the germline ends. CDR3 DNA: TGCAGTGCTAGGACCGTTCACAACTATGGCTACACCTTC. Its translation: CSARTVHNYGYTF.

Ten or more counts support this clonotype. The chain carries TRBV20-1 and TRBJ2-1; D assignment may be TRBD1 or TRBD2 (5 bases each). CDR1 and CDR2 from the germline V gene are DFQATT and SNEGSKA (reference sequence). The CDR3 has 13 residues. The ends were cut back, 3 bases at V and 5 bases at J, with 11 bases in the middle. Here the CDR3 DNA reads TGCAGTGCTAGTGCAGGGAGAAACAATGAGCAGTTCTTC. Translation gives CSASAGRNNEQFF.

This clonotype was detected ten times or more. The chain has TRBV27 and TRBJ1-2, with D uncertain. The CDR3 is 15 amino acids. CDR1 and CDR2 from the germline V gene are MNHEY and SMNVEV (reference sequence). Trimming stripped 5 bases from V and 4 bases from J, with 17 bases between. This CDR3 reads CASSAGPPGTYGYTF. CDR3 coding DNA: TGTGCCAGCAGTGCTGGGCCCCCGGGCACCTATGGCTACACCTTC.

In its sample, this clonotype was seen a few times. The V call is TRBV29-1, the J call TRBJ2-7; D is unclear. The length of the CDR3 is 12 residues. V gave up 4 bases and J gave up 5 bases, with 12 bases separating them. Germline CDR1 is SQVTM and CDR2 is ANQGSEA. The CDR3 loop reads CSVAWELDEQYF. The CDR3, as DNA: TGCAGCGTTGCGTGGGAATTGGACGAGCAGTACTTC.

Many counts were recorded for this clonotype. The CDR3 region has the DNA TGTGCCAGCAGAATATCCGGTCTCCGGGATCTCGAGCAGTACTTC. Protein: CASRISGLRDLEQYF. J is TRBJ2-7 and V is TRBV11-2; perhaps TRBD2 as D (5 bases). Trimming took off 6 bases at V and 6 bases at J, with 21 bases between the two ends. Germline-derived CDR1 and CDR2 are SGHAT and FQNNGV. The CDR3 extends over 15 amino acids.

The table lists this clonotype with many counts. V usage is TRBV7-9 and J usage is TRBJ2-2, with TRBD2 as a possible D gene (6 bases). V lost 3 bases and J lost 5, with 13 bases in between. Looked up from germline, CDR1 is SEHNR and CDR2 is FQNEAQ (reference sequence). The CDR3 is 15 residues long. The CDR3 sequence is CASSLLTGVTGELFF. DNA of the CDR3: TGTGCCAGCAGCTTGTTGACGGGAGTTACCGGGGAGCTGTTTTTT.